The rows below give T cell receptor beta chains drawn from one sample of a study of T cells after yellow fever vaccination. TCRdb processed the 5' RACE reads anew with MiXCR; each CDR3 protein has one entry. The sample has 250,000 to 300,000 distinct CDR3 sequences; roughly 5.6% are singletons. This sample comprised CD4+ T cells sorted from PBMCs, obtained on the day of the yellow fever booster vaccination. The source is a man between 18 and 35 years old who received the YFV17D yellow fever vaccine. Each CDR3 is given with its conserved first and last residue. Fields, in order: clone size, V gene, J gene, D gene, CDR3 DNA, CDR3 protein. A D gene is named only where the DNA matches it firmly. Clone sizes are given selectively: once, few, many, or a class where the clone is expanded.

many	TRBV5-6	TRBJ2-2	-	TGTGCCAGCAGCTTGAGGGGGACTGGTTTTACCGGGGAGCTGTTTTTT	CASSLRGTGFTGELFF
many	TRBV20-1	TRBJ2-5	TRBD2	TGCAGTGCTAGCGATTTTTCGCGGGGGGGAGAGACCCAGTACTTC	CSASDFSRGGETQYF
-	TRBV20-1	TRBJ2-1	-	TGCAGTGCCGTACTTAAAACGAGTTCCGTGAATGAGCAGTTCTTC	CSAVLKTSSVNEQFF
-	TRBV6-6	TRBJ1-3	-	TGTGCCAGCAGTGGTACAGGGTACGGAAACACCATATATTTT	CASSGTGYGNTIYF
many	TRBV9	TRBJ2-6	-	TGTGCCAGCAGCGCCCCCATCGGGACGAACGGGGCCAACGTCCTGACTTTC	CASSAPIGTNGANVLTF
many	TRBV10-3	TRBJ1-2	-	TGTGCCATCAGTGAGTCGATAGAGGATGGCTACACCTTC	CAISESIEDGYTF
-	TRBV30	TRBJ2-5	-	TGTGCCTGGAGCGTTGGGCCCCAGGAGACCCAGTACTTC	CAWSVGPQETQYF
-	TRBV4-3	TRBJ1-2	TRBD1	TGCGCCAGCAGCCAAGGAGGGGGCGGCTATGGCTACACCTTC	CASSQGGGGYGYTF
-	TRBV7-2	TRBJ1-1	TRBD1	TGTGCCAGCAGCTTCCCGACAGGGGCGGGTAGGAACACTGAAGCTTTCTTT	CASSFPTGAGRNTEAFF
-	TRBV14	TRBJ1-1	-	TGTGCCAGCAGCCACGTGGGGGGGCTTGACACTGAAGCTTTCTTT	CASSHVGGLDTEAFF
-	TRBV9	TRBJ2-3	-	TGTGCCAGCAGCGTAGAAAATACGCAGTATTTT	CASSVENTQYF
many	TRBV2	TRBJ2-3	-	TGTGCCAGCGCGCGGAGGGAGGAAGATACGCAGTATTTT	CASARREEDTQYF
few	TRBV5-1	TRBJ2-6	-	TGCGCCAGCAGATTTGAGGCAGCTGGGGCCAACGTCCTGACTTTC	CASRFEAAGANVLTF
-	TRBV4-1	TRBJ1-3	-	TGCGCCAGCAGCCAAGTGTACGGCGGAAACACCATATATTTT	CASSQVYGGNTIYF
few	TRBV5-4	TRBJ1-3	-	TGTGCCAGCAGCTTGGGAGGGTTGTTCTCTGGAAACACCATATATTTT	CASSLGGLFSGNTIYF
few	TRBV6-5	TRBJ1-6	-	TGTGCCAGCAGTTACTCGAGTGGCAGGGGCGGTGCACCCCTCCACTTT	CASSYSSGRGGAPLHF
many	TRBV12-3/TRBV12-4	TRBJ2-2	-	TGTTCAACTACAGGGAACACCGGGGAGCTGTTTTTT	CSTTGNTGELFF
many	TRBV15	TRBJ2-5	-	TGTGCCACCAGCAGAGATTTGGAGACCCAGTACTTC	CATSRDLETQYF
many	TRBV12-3/TRBV12-4	TRBJ1-5	TRBD1	TGTGCCAGCAGCTTGGACAGGGCAAGCAATCAGCCCCAGCATTTT	CASSLDRASNQPQHF
-	TRBV9	TRBJ2-1	TRBD2	TGTGCCAGCAGCGTAAGCGGGCGGGGGGGATACAATGAGCAGTTCTTC	CASSVSGRGGYNEQFF
-	TRBV5-1	TRBJ2-3	-	TGCGCCAGCAGCTTGGTCTCGGGTATCGTCTTGCTAGATGGGACAGATACGCAGTATTTT	CASSLVSGIVLLDGTDTQYF
few	TRBV25-1	TRBJ1-2	TRBD1	TGTGCCAGCCAACCCGCGACAGGGCCTATCTATGGCTACACCTTC	CASQPATGPIYGYTF
-	TRBV7-9	TRBJ2-7	TRBD1	TGTGCCAGCAGCCCGGGACAGGGTTCCCGGGAGCAGTACTTC	CASSPGQGSREQYF